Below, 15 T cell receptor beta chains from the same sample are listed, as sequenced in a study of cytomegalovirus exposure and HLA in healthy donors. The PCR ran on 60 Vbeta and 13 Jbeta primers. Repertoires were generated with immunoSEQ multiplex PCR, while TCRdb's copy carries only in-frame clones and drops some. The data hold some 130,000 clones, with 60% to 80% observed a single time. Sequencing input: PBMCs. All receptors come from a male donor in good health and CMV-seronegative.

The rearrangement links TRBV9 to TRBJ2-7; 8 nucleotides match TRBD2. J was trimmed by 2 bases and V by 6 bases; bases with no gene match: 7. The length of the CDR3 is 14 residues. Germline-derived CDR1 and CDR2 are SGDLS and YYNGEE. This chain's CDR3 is CASTRGGGPYEQYF. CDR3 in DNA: TGTGCCAGCACCCGAGGCGGGGGGCCCTACGAGCAGTACTTC. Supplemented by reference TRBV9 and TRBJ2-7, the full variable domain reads DSGVTQTPKHLITATGQRVTLRCSPRSGDLSVYWYQQSLDQGLQFLIQYYNGEERAKGNILERFSAQQFPDLHSELNLSSLELGDSALYFCASTRGGGPYEQYFGPGTRLTVT.

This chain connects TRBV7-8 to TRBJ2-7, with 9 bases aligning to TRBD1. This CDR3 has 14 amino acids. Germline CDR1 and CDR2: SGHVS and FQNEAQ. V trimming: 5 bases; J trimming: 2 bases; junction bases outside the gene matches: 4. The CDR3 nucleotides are TGTGCCAGCAGCCCGAGACAGGGGGCCTACGAGCAGTACTTC. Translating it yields CASSPRQGAYEQYF.

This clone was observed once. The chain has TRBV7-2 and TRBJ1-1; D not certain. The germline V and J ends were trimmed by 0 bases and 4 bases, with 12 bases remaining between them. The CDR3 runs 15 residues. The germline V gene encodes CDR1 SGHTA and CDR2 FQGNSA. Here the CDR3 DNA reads TGTGCCAGCAGCTTAGCCGGGAGGGCGAGCACTGAAGCTTTCTTT. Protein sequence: CASSLAGRASTEAFF.

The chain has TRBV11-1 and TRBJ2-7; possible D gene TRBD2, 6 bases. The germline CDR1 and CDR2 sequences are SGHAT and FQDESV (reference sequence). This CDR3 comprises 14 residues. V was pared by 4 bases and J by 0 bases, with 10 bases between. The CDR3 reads CASSYSTSSYEQYF. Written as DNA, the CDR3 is TGTGCCAGCAGCTACTCGACTAGCTCCTACGAGCAGTACTTC.

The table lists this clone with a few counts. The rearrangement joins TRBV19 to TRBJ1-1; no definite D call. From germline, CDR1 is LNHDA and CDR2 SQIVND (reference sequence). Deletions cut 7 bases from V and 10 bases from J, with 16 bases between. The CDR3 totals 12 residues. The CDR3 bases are TGTGCCAGTACCCAAGCGGGTCGGGGAGCTTTCTTT. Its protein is CASTQAGRGAFF.

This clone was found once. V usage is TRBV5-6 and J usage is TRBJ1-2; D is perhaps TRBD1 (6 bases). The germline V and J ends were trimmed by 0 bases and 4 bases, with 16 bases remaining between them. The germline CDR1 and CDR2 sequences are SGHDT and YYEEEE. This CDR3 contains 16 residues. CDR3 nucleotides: TGTGCCAGCAGCTTGGGGGACTACAGGGCTTTCTATGGCTACACCTTC. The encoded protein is CASSLGDYRAFYGYTF.

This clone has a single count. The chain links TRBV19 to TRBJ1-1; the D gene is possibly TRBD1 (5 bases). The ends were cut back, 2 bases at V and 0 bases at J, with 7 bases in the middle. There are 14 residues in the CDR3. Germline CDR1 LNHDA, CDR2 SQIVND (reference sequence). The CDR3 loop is CASSIKGLNTEAFF. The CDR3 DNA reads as TGTGCCAGTAGTATAAAGGGGTTGAACACTGAAGCTTTCTTT. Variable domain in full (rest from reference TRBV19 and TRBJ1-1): DGGITQSPKYLFRKEGQNVTLSCEQNLNHDAMYWYRQDPGQGLRLIYYSQIVNDFQKGDIAEGYSVSREKKESFPLTVTSAQKNPTAFYLCASSIKGLNTEAFFGQGTRLTVV.

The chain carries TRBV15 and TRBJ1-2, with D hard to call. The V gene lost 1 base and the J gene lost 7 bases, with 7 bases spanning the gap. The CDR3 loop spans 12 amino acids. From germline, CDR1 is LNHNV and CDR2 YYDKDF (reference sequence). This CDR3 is CATSRVDSGYTF. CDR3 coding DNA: TGTGCCACCAGCAGAGTCGACTCTGGCTACACCTTC.

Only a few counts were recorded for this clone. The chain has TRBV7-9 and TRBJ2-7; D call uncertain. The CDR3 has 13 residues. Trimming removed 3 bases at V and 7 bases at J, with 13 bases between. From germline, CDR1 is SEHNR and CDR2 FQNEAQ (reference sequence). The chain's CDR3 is CASSFPGPAEQYF. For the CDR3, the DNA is TGTGCCAGCAGCTTTCCGGGTCCTGCGGAGCAGTACTTC.

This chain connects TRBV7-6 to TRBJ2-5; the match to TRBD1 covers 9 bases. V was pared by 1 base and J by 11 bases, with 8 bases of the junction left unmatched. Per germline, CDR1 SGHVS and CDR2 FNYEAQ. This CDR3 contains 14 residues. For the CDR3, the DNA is TGTGCCAGCAGCTTAGTACAGGGGGCGCTGGAGCAGTACTTC. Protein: CASSLVQGALEQYF.

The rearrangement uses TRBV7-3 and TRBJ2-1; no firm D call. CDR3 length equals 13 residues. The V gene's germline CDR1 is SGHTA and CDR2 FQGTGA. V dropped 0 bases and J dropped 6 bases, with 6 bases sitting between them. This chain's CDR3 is CASSLTAPNEQFF. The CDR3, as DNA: TGTGCCAGCAGCTTAACGGCACCCAATGAGCAGTTCTTC.

CDR3 in DNA: TGTGCCAGCAGTGGTCCCCGAGGAGGGGGACAGGGAAACAATGAGCAGTTCTTC. Translation: CASSGPRGGGQGNNEQFF. The genes are TRBV6-1 and TRBJ2-1; 9 bases fit TRBD1. The CDR3 extends over 18 amino acids. The germline V gene has CDR1 MNHNS and CDR2 SASEGT. Unmatched junction bases numbered 15, after V lost 4 bases and J lost 5 bases.

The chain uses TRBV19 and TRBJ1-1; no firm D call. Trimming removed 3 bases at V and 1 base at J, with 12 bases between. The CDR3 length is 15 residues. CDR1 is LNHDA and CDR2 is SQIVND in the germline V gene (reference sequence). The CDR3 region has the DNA TGTGCCAGTAGTATCCTAGGACTTACGAACACTGAAGCTTTCTTT. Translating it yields CASSILGLTNTEAFF.

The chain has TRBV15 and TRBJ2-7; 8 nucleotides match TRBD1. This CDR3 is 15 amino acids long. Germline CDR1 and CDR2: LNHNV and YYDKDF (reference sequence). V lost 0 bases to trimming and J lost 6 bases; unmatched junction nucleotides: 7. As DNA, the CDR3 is TGTGCCACCAGCAGAGACCCAGGGGGCCGGTTCGAGCAGTACTTC. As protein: CATSRDPGGRFEQYF.

CDR3 sequence (DNA): TGTGCCAGCAGCTTCTCCAGGGCTGGGCAGTACTTC. This translates into CASSFSRAGQYF. The gene calls are TRBV5-6 and TRBJ2-7; possibly TRBD1 for D (5 bases). CDR1 is SGHDT and CDR2 is YYEEEE in the germline V gene. The CDR3 extends over 12 amino acids. Between the trimmed V and J ends, which lost 2 bases and 9 bases, there was a span of 12 bases.